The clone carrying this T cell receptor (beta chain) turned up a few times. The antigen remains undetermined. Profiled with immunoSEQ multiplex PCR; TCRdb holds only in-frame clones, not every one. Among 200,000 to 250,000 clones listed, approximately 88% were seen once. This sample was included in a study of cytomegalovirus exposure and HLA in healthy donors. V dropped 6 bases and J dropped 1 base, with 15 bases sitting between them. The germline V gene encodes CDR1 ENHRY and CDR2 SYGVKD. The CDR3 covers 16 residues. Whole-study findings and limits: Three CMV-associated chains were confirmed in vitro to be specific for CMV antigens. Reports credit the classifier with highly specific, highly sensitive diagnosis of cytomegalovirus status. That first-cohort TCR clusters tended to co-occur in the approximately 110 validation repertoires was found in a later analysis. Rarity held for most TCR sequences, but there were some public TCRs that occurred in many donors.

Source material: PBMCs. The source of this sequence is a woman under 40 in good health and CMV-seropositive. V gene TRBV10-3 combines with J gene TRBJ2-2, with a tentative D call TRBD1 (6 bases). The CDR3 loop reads CAISPRDTQNTGELFF. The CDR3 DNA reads TGTGCCATCAGCCCTCGGGACACGCAGAACACCGGGGAGCTGTTTTTT.